The 10 T cell receptor beta chains below were found in one sample sequenced in a study of T cell changes during pregnancy in multiple sclerosis. TCRdb's copy holds only in-frame clones and misses some; the assay was immunoSEQ multiplex PCR. The sample lists over 50,000 clones, about nine tenths occurring once. The sample was CD4+ T cells from peripheral blood mononuclear cells, taken in the third trimester of pregnancy. Receptors were obtained from a female donor with multiple sclerosis, enrolled in a pregnancy study.

The V and J genes are TRBV2 and TRBJ1-1, with a weak D call TRBD1 (5 bases). Between the trimmed V and J ends, which lost 6 bases and 6 bases, there was a span of 20 bases. From germline, CDR1 is SNHLY and CDR2 FYNNEI. The length of the CDR3 is 15 residues. The CDR3 loop reads CASRERGGRIPEAFF. The CDR3, as DNA: TGTGCCAGCAGGGAGCGCGGGGGACGGATCCCTGAAGCTTTCTTT.

The V and J genes are TRBV5-1 and TRBJ2-5, with a weak D call TRBD1 (6 bases). This CDR3 is built from 15 residues. The V end was cut by 0 bases, the J end by 5 bases, with 14 bases between. The V gene's germline CDR1 is SGHRS and CDR2 YFSETQ. The CDR3 DNA follows: TGCGCCAGCAGCTTGGGTCAGGGGTCAGGGGAGACCCAGTACTTC. Amino acids: CASSLGQGSGETQYF.

V usage is TRBV5-1 and J usage is TRBJ2-7; perhaps TRBD2 as D (6 bases). Germline-derived CDR1 and CDR2 are SGHRS and YFSETQ. V lost 4 bases to trimming and J lost 0 bases, with 14 bases between them. The CDR3 sequence is 15 residues long. The chain's CDR3 is CASSAVAGTSYEQYF. The CDR3 DNA reads as TGCGCCAGCAGCGCCGTGGCGGGGACCTCCTACGAGCAGTACTTC.

The V gene is TRBV6-5, the J gene TRBJ1-2; 8 nucleotides align to TRBD1. V gave up 0 bases and J gave up 5 bases; unmatched junction bases: 8. This CDR3 contains 16 residues. Germline CDR1 MNHEY, CDR2 SVGAGI. The CDR3 here is CASSYSNSGGRYGYTF. The CDR3 DNA is TGTGCCAGCAGTTACTCTAATTCAGGGGGCCGGTATGGCTACACCTTC.

The gene calls are TRBV5-1 and TRBJ1-3; D remains ambiguous. V lost 4 bases, J lost 0 bases, and 8 bases lay in between. The CDR3 is 14 residues long. The germline gives CDR1 SGHRS, CDR2 YFSETQ. The CDR3 nucleotides are TGCGCCAGCAGCACGGGGAGCTCTGGAAACACCATATATTTT. This encodes CASSTGSSGNTIYF. Combining the CDR3 with reference TRBV5-1 and TRBJ1-3 gives the whole variable domain KAGVTQTPRYLIKTRGQQVTLSCSPISGHRSVSWYQQTPGQGLQFLFEYFSETQRNKGNFPGRFSGRQFSNSRSEMNVSTLELGDSALYLCASSTGSSGNTIYFGEGSWLTVV.

This clone showed up just once. The chain carries TRBV5-4 and TRBJ2-3; 10 positions match TRBD2. Losses at the gene ends were 0 bases for V and 4 bases for J; bases not matched to a gene: 5. Germline V gene data show CDR1 as SGHNT and CDR2 as YYREEE (reference sequence). The CDR3 runs to 16 residues. DNA of the CDR3: TGTGCCAGCAGCTTGGTGGGTGGACTAGCGGCAGATACGCAGTATTTT. Residues: CASSLVGGLAADTQYF.

The chain uses TRBV12-5 and TRBJ2-7, with TRBD1 matching over 10 bases. The germline V gene encodes CDR1 LGHNT and CDR2 FRNRAP. V lost 5 bases, J lost 0 bases, and 7 bases stayed unmatched. The CDR3 consists of 16 residues. CDR3 bases: TGTGCTAGTGGTCGGGACAGGGGTGGATTCTCCTACGAGCAGTACTTC. This codes for CASGRDRGGFSYEQYF.

The chain links TRBV19 to TRBJ1-1, with 7 nucleotides matching TRBD1. The CDR3 has 15 residues. The germline gives CDR1 LNHDA, CDR2 SQIVND (reference sequence). V lost 10 bases, J lost 3 bases, and 14 bases stayed unmatched. The CDR3 region is CATEGTVEYYTEAFF. CDR3 nucleotides: TGTGCCACCGAAGGGACAGTTGAATACTACACTGAAGCTTTCTTT.

V gene TRBV5-1 combines with J gene TRBJ2-3, with 12 bases fitting TRBD2. The CDR3 is 16 residues long. The ends lost 1 base at V and 4 bases at J; junction bases unmatched: 4. CDR1 and CDR2 from the germline V gene are SGHRS and YFSETQ. Here the CDR3 reads CASSLKSSGRADTQYF. In DNA form, the CDR3 reads TGCGCCAGCAGCTTGAAATCTAGCGGGAGGGCAGATACGCAGTATTTT.

The chain employs TRBV27 and TRBJ2-1; 11 bases agree with TRBD2. This CDR3 has 16 residues. In germline, CDR1 is MNHEY, CDR2 SMNVEV (reference sequence). V lost 5 bases, J lost 9 bases, and 12 bases stayed unmatched. The CDR3 DNA is TGTGCCAGCAGTCCCCGACTAGCGGGGCGCCGTGGTGAGCAGTTCTTC. As protein: CASSPRLAGRRGEQFF.